What follows are 26 T cell receptor beta chains derived from one specimen sequenced in a study of spatial heterogeneity in lung cancer. One entry per CDR3 protein results from TCRdb running MiXCR on the 5' RACE reads. In the table there are some 120,000 distinct CDR3 sequences, 12% of which are singletons. Noted time point: blood at routine non-recurrence follow-up after resection. In each case, whole RNA from tumor, nontumor lung or frozen PBMC was sequenced unsorted. This sample comprised PBMCs, obtained at follow-up. These receptor sequences come from a male donor with early-stage non-small cell lung cancer.

This clonotype was picked up many times. This rearrangement joins TRBV29-1 to TRBJ2-7, with 11 bases that match TRBD1. Germline V gene sequence: CDR1 SQVTM, CDR2 ANQGSEA. The CDR3 extends over 14 amino acids. V lost 6 bases to trimming and J lost 3 bases; unmatched junction nucleotides: 7. This CDR3 is CSVRGGTGGYEQYF. The CDR3 DNA follows: TGCAGCGTGAGGGGAGGGACAGGGGGCTACGAGCAGTACTTC.

V and J are TRBV2 and TRBJ2-5; 8 bases agree with TRBD1. The CDR3 covers 13 residues. Germline lookup yields CDR1 SNHLY and CDR2 FYNNEI. V shed 10 bases and J 4 bases; nucleotides not matched to a gene: 8. For the CDR3, the DNA is TGTGCCAACCGTTGGACAGGGACAGAGACCCAGTACTTC. This encodes CANRWTGTETQYF.

This clonotype has more than one count but fewer than ten. The gene calls are TRBV2 and TRBJ1-6, with D unclear. Germline CDR1 SNHLY, CDR2 FYNNEI. Trimming took off 7 bases at V and 3 bases at J, with 13 bases between the two ends. This CDR3 has 15 amino acids. For the CDR3, the DNA is TGTGCCAGCACCCCCGGAGCCCTCTATAATTCACCCCTCCACTTT. This codes for CASTPGALYNSPLHF.

The chain is built from TRBV12-3 or TRBV12-4 and TRBJ2-7; D is possibly TRBD1 or TRBD2 (6 bases each). The CDR3 has 14 amino acids. Trimming left V 3 bases short and J 5 bases short, with 14 bases between. CDR3 in amino acids: CASSLGRGLDEQYF. The CDR3 bases are TGTGCCAGCAGTTTGGGTCGGGGGCTCGACGAGCAGTACTTC.

This clonotype was counted a few times. This chain uses TRBV20-1 with TRBJ2-3; 15 nucleotides agree with TRBD2. Germline lookup yields CDR1 DFQATT and CDR2 SNEGSKA (reference sequence). This CDR3 has 17 residues. V trimming: 5 bases; J trimming: 2 bases; junction bases outside the gene matches: 8. CDR3 loop: CSAWTSGGARSTDTQYF. In DNA form, the CDR3 reads TGCAGTGCTTGGACTAGCGGGGGGGCCAGGTCCACAGATACGCAGTATTTT.

The J gene is TRBJ1-3, the V gene TRBV28; tentatively, D is TRBD1 (5 bases). CDR3 size: 13 residues. Trimming removed 9 bases at V and 4 bases at J, with 13 bases between. In germline, CDR1 is MDHEN, CDR2 SYDVKM. The CDR3 bases are TGTGCCAGTCGGGGACGGGGGGGAAACACCATATATTTT. Protein: CASRGRGGNTIYF. Full variable domain (remainder filled in from reference TRBV28 and TRBJ1-3): DVKVTQSSRYLVKRTGEKVFLECVQDMDHENMFWYRQDPGLGLRLIYFSYDVKMKEKGDIPEGYSVSREKKERFSLILESASTNQTSMYLCASRGRGGNTIYFGEGSWLTVV.

V and J are TRBV4-2 and TRBJ1-5, with TRBD1 identical over 8 bases. Germline CDR1 and CDR2: LGHNA and YNFKEQ. CDR3 length: 14 residues. Trimming took 2 bases from V and 6 from J; bases not matched to a gene: 3. The CDR3 spells CASSQQGAGQPQHF. The CDR3 coding sequence is TGTGCCAGCAGCCAACAGGGGGCCGGTCAGCCCCAGCATTTT.

This clonotype was recorded a few times. The chain links TRBV7-8 to TRBJ1-4, with TRBD1 as a possible D gene (6 bases). Germline CDR1 is SGHVS and CDR2 is FQNEAQ. The CDR3 contains 16 residues. V was trimmed by 6 bases and J by 2 bases, leaving 16 bases between them. The CDR3 is CASRPKQGATNEKLFF. CDR3 nucleotides: TGTGCCAGCAGGCCCAAACAGGGAGCGACTAATGAAAAACTGTTTTTT. The full variable domain, in which reference TRBV7-8 and TRBJ1-4 provide the parts outside the CDR3, is GAGVSQSPRYKVAKRGQDVALRCDPISGHVSLFWYQQALGQGPEFLTYFQNEAQLDKSGLPSDRFFAERPEGSVSTLKIQRTQQEDSAVYLCASRPKQGATNEKLFFGSGTQLSVL.

In this sample, this clonotype turned up many times. The chain has TRBV5-1 and TRBJ2-7; the match to TRBD2 covers 9 bases. The V segment lost 5 bases and the J segment 4 bases; nucleotides outside the gene matches: 7. CDR1 and CDR2 from the germline V gene are SGHRS and YFSETQ. This CDR3 has 14 residues. CDR3 protein: CASSTGTSFYEQYF. CDR3 nucleotides: TGCGCCAGCAGTACCGGGACTAGCTTTTACGAGCAGTACTTC.

The sample holds many counts of this clonotype. The chain has TRBV3-1 and TRBJ2-2; perhaps TRBD2 as D (6 bases). Germline V gives CDR1 LGHDT, CDR2 YNNKEL (reference sequence). The ends were cut back, 7 bases at V and 8 bases at J, with 20 bases in the middle. This CDR3 is built from 15 residues. CDR3 loop: CASTQRLGFMGELFF. The CDR3 coding sequence is TGTGCCAGCACCCAGAGACTAGGTTTCATGGGGGAGCTGTTTTTT.

V gene TRBV6-2 or TRBV6-3 combines with J gene TRBJ1-5, with TRBD1 matching 10 bases. Germline CDR1 and CDR2: MNHEY and SVGEGT. Losses at the gene ends were 0 bases for V and 0 bases for J; bases not matched to a gene: 5. The CDR3 runs 18 residues. The CDR3 loop is CASSYSGQGTYSNQPQHF. In nucleotides, the CDR3 is TGTGCCAGCAGTTACTCGGGACAGGGGACTTATAGCAATCAGCCCCAGCATTTT.

The chain couples TRBV28 to TRBJ1-1; D remains ambiguous. CDR1 and CDR2 (germline): MDHEN, SYDVKM. The CDR3 is 13 residues long. V gave up 3 bases and J gave up 1 base, with 6 bases separating them. In DNA form, the CDR3 reads TGTGCCAGCAGTTTGCGCCCGAACACTGAAGCTTTCTTT. Translating gives CASSLRPNTEAFF.

The CDR3 spells CASARQGSQVEAFF. CDR3 bases: TGTGCCAGCGCCCGACAGGGATCGCAGGTTGAAGCTTTCTTT. The chain links TRBV6-5 to TRBJ1-1, with 7 bases identical to TRBD1. This CDR3 region has 14 residues. Trimming removed 8 bases from V and 7 bases from J; junction bases left unmatched: 13. In germline, CDR1 is MNHEY, CDR2 SVGAGI.

The chain is built from TRBV24-1 and TRBJ2-1, with 9 bases lining up with TRBD1. This CDR3 has 15 amino acids. Trimming removed 3 bases from V and 6 bases from J; junction bases left unmatched: 5. Germline CDR1 KGHDR, CDR2 SFDVKD. CDR3 loop: CATSDAGQGFNEQFF. The CDR3 nucleotides read TGTGCCACCAGTGATGCTGGACAGGGGTTCAATGAGCAGTTCTTC.

This clonotype was observed at least ten times. This sequence joins TRBV29-1 and TRBJ2-7; D possibly corresponds to TRBD2 (5 bases). V was cut by 1 base and J by 4 bases, with 17 bases left in between. The CDR3 has 15 amino acids. Per germline, CDR1 SQVTM and CDR2 ANQGSEA. The CDR3 DNA follows: TGCAGCGTTGAAGGGCTTAGGGAGTCGGGATACGAGCAGTACTTC. It is translated as CSVEGLRESGYEQYF.

The V gene is TRBV4-3, the J gene TRBJ1-2; D is perhaps TRBD1 (6 bases). Germline V lookup: CDR1 LGHNA, CDR2 YSLEER. The V and J ends lost 4 bases and 0 bases respectively, with 12 bases between them. The length of the CDR3 is 15 residues. DNA of the CDR3: TGCGCCAGCAGCCCCCGGACAGCCTCTAACTATGGCTACACCTTC. Amino acids: CASSPRTASNYGYTF.

A few counts support this clonotype. The V and J genes are TRBV14 and TRBJ2-2; maybe TRBD1 (5 bases). The V and J ends lost 5 bases and 7 bases respectively, with 14 bases between them. The germline V gene encodes CDR1 SGHDN and CDR2 FVKESK. This CDR3 spans 14 amino acids. The CDR3 protein is CASSRQLGIGELFF. The CDR3 bases are TGTGCCAGCAGCAGACAGCTTGGAATCGGGGAGCTGTTTTTT.

This clonotype showed up many times. The J gene is TRBJ1-2, the V gene TRBV28, with TRBD1 identical over 7 bases. The CDR3 totals 15 residues. With V trimmed by 5 bases and J by 8 bases, 14 bases remained unmatched. CDR1 MDHEN and CDR2 SYDVKM come from the germline V gene. In DNA form, the CDR3 reads TGTGCCAGCAGTGTCGACAGGGCCGAACTATGGGGCTACACCTTC. Amino acids: CASSVDRAELWGYTF.

There are many counts of this clonotype. The V call is TRBV7-2, the J call TRBJ2-1; the match to TRBD1 covers 8 bases. Germline V gene data show CDR1 as SGHTA and CDR2 as FQGNSA. The V gene end was trimmed by 5 bases and the J gene end by 15 bases; junction bases not matched to a gene: 12. This CDR3 has 13 residues. CDR3 bases: TGTGCCAGCAGCCCCGAAGGACAGGGTCGGTTGTTCTTC. It yields the protein CASSPEGQGRLFF.

The chain combines TRBV29-1 with TRBJ2-7; perhaps TRBD1 as D (7 bases). Per germline, CDR1 SQVTM and CDR2 ANQGSEA. The CDR3 contains 12 residues. With 6 bases removed from V and 3 bases from J, the gap between germline ends came to 12 bases. The CDR3 is CSVGGQIYEQYF. The CDR3 DNA follows: TGCAGCGTCGGGGGACAGATCTACGAGCAGTACTTC.

This clonotype was seen more than once but under ten times. This chain uses TRBV20-1 with TRBJ1-2; D is possibly TRBD1 (5 bases). The germline V gene has CDR1 DFQATT and CDR2 SNEGSKA (reference sequence). Trimming stripped 1 base from V and 4 bases from J, with 10 bases between. The CDR3 has 13 residues. The CDR3 DNA follows: TGCAGTGCTAGAGTTCCTGACAGCTATGGCTACACCTTC. It translates to CSARVPDSYGYTF.

The chain uses TRBV15 and TRBJ1-2; D call uncertain. Germline V gene sequence: CDR1 LNHNV, CDR2 YYDKDF (reference sequence). Trimming pared 1 base from V and 8 bases from J, leaving 8 bases between. There are 12 residues in the CDR3. The CDR3 spells CATSRGDRGYTF. The CDR3 region has the DNA TGTGCCACCAGCAGAGGAGACCGGGGCTACACCTTC.

This clonotype appeared many times. This chain joins TRBV27 and TRBJ2-3; D possibly corresponds to TRBD2 (6 bases). V lost 5 bases to trimming and J lost 2 bases, with 11 bases between them. The CDR3 is made up of 14 amino acids. Germline lookup yields CDR1 MNHEY and CDR2 SMNVEV (reference sequence). This CDR3 reads CASSLRDSTDTQYF. The CDR3 bases are TGTGCCAGCAGTCTCCGGGACTCCACAGATACGCAGTATTTT.

The chain carries TRBV7-9 and TRBJ1-2; possibly TRBD1 for D (5 bases). The CDR3 loop spans 17 amino acids. CDR1 and CDR2 (germline): SEHNR, FQNEAQ (reference sequence). The V end lost 0 bases, the J end lost 0 bases, and 14 bases lay between the germline ends. CDR3: CASSLAAPGGANYGYTF. DNA for the CDR3: TGTGCCAGCAGCTTAGCAGCCCCCGGGGGTGCTAACTATGGCTACACCTTC.

The chain has TRBV12-3 or TRBV12-4 and TRBJ2-7; D gene unclear. Trimming cost V 6 bases and J 4 bases, with 13 bases left between them. This CDR3 contains 13 residues. The CDR3 region is CASSHPPRYEQYF. CDR3 sequence (DNA): TGTGCCAGCAGCCACCCCCCGAGGTACGAGCAGTACTTC.

This clonotype came up a few times. This chain joins TRBV9 and TRBJ2-1; the match to TRBD1 covers 7 bases. Germline lookup yields CDR1 SGDLS and CDR2 YYNGEE. With V trimmed by 4 bases and J by 0 bases, 4 bases remained unmatched. The CDR3 loop spans 15 amino acids. The DNA for the CDR3 is TGTGCCAGCAGCCCCCGGACAGGCTCCTACAATGAGCAGTTCTTC. This encodes CASSPRTGSYNEQFF. Full variable domain (outside the CDR3, taken from reference TRBV9 and TRBJ2-1): DSGVTQTPKHLITATGQRVTLRCSPRSGDLSVYWYQQSLDQGLQFLIQYYNGEERAKGNILERFSAQQFPDLHSELNLSSLELGDSALYFCASSPRTGSYNEQFFGPGTRLTVL.